Listed here is a single T cell receptor beta chain. This table comes from immunoSEQ multiplex PCR, and its TCRdb copy is limited to in-frame clones, with some not included. The sample has around 99,000 clones, 80% seen once. The source of the sample is a study of memory CD4+ T cells and cytomegalovirus serostatus. The sort gate was single viable CD3+CD4+CD8-CD45RO+ cells for memory CD4+ T cells. The source of this sequence is an adult in good health and CMV-seropositive. Sequenced sample: memory CD4+ T cells from blood.

The CDR3 sequence: CASSTPGLAGRDEQFF. The DNA for the CDR3 is TGTGCCAGCAGTACCCCGGGACTAGCGGGACGGGATGAGCAGTTCTTC. V gene TRBV28 combines with J gene TRBJ2-1; 13 bases are a match to TRBD2. Germline CDR1 is MDHEN and CDR2 is SYDVKM. The CDR3 is made up of 16 amino acids. The V segment lost 5 bases and the J segment 8 bases; nucleotides outside the gene matches: 9.